This T cell receptor beta chain comes out of a study of spatial heterogeneity in lung cancer. Study-wide background: More than 8.5 raw reads, on average, carried each unique TCR and UMI combination.

Time point reported: sample taken at primary tumor resection. There were some 70 donors, all of them untreated patients with early-stage non-small cell lung cancer. Whole RNA, isolated from tumor, nontumor lung or frozen PBMC, was sequenced without prior sorting. The V gene end was trimmed by 5 bases and the J gene end by 6 bases; junction bases not matched to a gene: 18. CDR1 is LGHDT, CDR2 YNNKEL, per germline (reference sequence). CDR3 size: 19 residues. This clonotype was observed at least ten times. This beta chain appears as a stray read in a library generated for alpha chains; its size is not informative. A unique molecular identifier was carried by every single TCR cDNA molecule. MiXCR, run by TCRdb on the 5' RACE reads, gives a single entry per CDR3 protein. The sample consists of some 16,000 distinct CDR3 sequences, about 3.9% of them appearing once.

The input for sequencing was normal lung tissue next to the tumor, taken at surgery. The chain uses TRBV3-1 and TRBJ2-1; 11 bases align to TRBD2. The source of this sequence is a male donor with early-stage non-small cell lung cancer. The CDR3 spells CASSSSRTLAGGYFNEQFF. The CDR3 region has the DNA TGTGCCAGCAGCTCCTCGCGCACCTTAGCGGGAGGGTATTTCAATGAGCAGTTCTTC.